The clone carrying this T cell receptor beta chain was counted a few times. What it binds is not known. The data were obtained in a study of cytomegalovirus exposure and HLA in healthy donors. PCR primers comprised 60 Vbeta and 13 Jbeta primers. Generated by immunoSEQ multiplex PCR, the TCRdb table keeps only in-frame clones and is missing some. Altogether approximately 150,000 clones are present, around 77% being singletons, with the ten largest covering about 1%. CDR1 and CDR2 from the germline V gene are SGHVS and FQNEAQ. Trimming removed 4 bases from V and 14 bases from J; junction bases left unmatched: 14. This CDR3 contains 14 residues. Overall study results and limits: The study put roughly 160 TCR beta chains on its list as cytomegalovirus-associated.

V is TRBV7-8 and J is TRBJ2-1; 7 nucleotides match TRBD1. The sequence came from a woman aged 40 to 55 in good health and CMV-seronegative. The sample comprised PBMCs. CDR3 bases: TGTGCCAGCAGCTCCTTTAGGGGACAGATGAGAAAGTTCTTC. Amino acids: CASSSFRGQMRKFF.